This TCR beta chain was obtained from a study of T-cell memory formation after mild COVID-19. V was shortened by 1 base and J by 14 bases, with 18 bases between the two germline ends. CDR1 and CDR2 (germline): MGHRA, YSYEKL. The CDR3 length is 14 residues. Whole-study results and caveats: Researchers report contracting CD4+ clones mostly in CM and EM, with CD8+ clones in EMRA.

TCRdb recomputed calls from the 5' RACE reads with MiXCR, one row per CDR3 protein. The repertoire has some 440,000 distinct CDR3 sequences, 20% to 25% of them found once; the top ten carry approximately 12%. With respect to this clonotype: Its matching antigen is unknown.

The V gene is TRBV4-1, the J gene TRBJ2-1, with D possibly being TRBD1 (5 bases). The sequenced sample consisted of PBMCs or a T cell subset sorted from them (not recorded which). This TCR was sampled from an adult woman who had mild COVID-19 (a few samples of this study predate the infection). Cell type and time point are not known. The chain's CDR3 is CASSQASLRDPEFF. For the CDR3, the DNA is TGCGCCAGCAGCCAAGCCTCCCTCAGGGATCCGGAGTTCTTC.